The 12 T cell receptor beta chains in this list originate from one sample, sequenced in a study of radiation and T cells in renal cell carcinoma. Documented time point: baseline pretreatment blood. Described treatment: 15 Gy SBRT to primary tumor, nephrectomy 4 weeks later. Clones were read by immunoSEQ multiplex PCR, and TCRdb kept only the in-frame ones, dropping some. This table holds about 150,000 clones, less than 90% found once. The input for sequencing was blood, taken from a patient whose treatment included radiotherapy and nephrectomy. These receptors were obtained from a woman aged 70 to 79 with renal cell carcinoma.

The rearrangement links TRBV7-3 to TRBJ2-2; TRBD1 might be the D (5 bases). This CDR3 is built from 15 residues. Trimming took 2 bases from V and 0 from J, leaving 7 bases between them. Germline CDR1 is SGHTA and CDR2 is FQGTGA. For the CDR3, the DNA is TGTGCCAGCAGCTTAGCAGGGTCGAACACCGGGGAGCTGTTTTTT. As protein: CASSLAGSNTGELFF. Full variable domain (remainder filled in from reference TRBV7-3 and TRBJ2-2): GAGVSQTPSNKVTEKGKYVELRCDPISGHTALYWYRQSLGQGPEFLIYFQGTGAADDSGLPNDRFFAVRPEGSVSTLKIQRTERGDSAVYLCASSLAGSNTGELFFGEGSRLTVL.

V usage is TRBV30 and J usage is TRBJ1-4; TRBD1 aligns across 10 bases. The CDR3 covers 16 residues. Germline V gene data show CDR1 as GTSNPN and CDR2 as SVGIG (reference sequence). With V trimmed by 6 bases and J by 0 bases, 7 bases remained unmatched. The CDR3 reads CACNRDRGPTNEKLFF. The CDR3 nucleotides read TGTGCCTGTAACCGGGACAGGGGACCAACTAATGAAAAACTGTTTTTT.

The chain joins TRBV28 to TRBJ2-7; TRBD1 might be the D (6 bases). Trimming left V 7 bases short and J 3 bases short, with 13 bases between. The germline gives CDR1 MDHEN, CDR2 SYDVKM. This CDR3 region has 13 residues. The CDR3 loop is CASTPTGHYEQYF. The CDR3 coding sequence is TGTGCCAGCACACCGACAGGCCACTACGAGCAGTACTTC.

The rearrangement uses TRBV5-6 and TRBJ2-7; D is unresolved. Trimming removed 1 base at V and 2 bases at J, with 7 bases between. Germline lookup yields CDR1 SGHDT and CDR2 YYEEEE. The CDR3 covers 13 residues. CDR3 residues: CASSLTATYEQYF. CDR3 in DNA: TGTGCCAGCAGCTTGACAGCTACCTACGAGCAGTACTTC.

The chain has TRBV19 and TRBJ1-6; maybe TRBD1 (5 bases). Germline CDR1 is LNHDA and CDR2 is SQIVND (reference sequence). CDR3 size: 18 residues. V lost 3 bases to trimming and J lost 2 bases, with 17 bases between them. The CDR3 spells CASSMFQVGGTYNSPLHF. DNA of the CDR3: TGTGCCAGTAGTATGTTTCAGGTCGGGGGTACCTATAATTCACCCCTCCACTTT.

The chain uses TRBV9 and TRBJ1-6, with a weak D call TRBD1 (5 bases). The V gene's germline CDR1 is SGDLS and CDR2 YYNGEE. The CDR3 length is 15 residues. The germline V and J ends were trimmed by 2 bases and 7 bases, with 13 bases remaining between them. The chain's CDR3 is CASSVAGGENSPLHF. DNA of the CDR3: TGTGCCAGCAGCGTTGCCGGGGGGGAAAATTCACCCCTCCACTTT. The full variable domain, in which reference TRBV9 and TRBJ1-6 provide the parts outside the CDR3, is DSGVTQTPKHLITATGQRVTLRCSPRSGDLSVYWYQQSLDQGLQFLIQYYNGEERAKGNILERFSAQQFPDLHSELNLSSLELGDSALYFCASSVAGGENSPLHFGNGTRLTVT.

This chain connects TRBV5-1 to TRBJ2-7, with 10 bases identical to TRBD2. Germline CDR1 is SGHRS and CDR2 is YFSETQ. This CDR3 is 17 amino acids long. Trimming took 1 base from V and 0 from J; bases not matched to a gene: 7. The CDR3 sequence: CASSLLLAGISSYEQYF. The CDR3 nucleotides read TGCGCCAGCAGCTTGTTACTAGCGGGGATTAGCTCCTACGAGCAGTACTTC.

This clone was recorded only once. The CDR3 DNA is TGCGCCAGCAGCCAAGACGGCTTCGGCGGGGGCACTGAAGCTTTCTTT. Translated: CASSQDGFGGGTEAFF. The rearrangement links TRBV4-1 to TRBJ1-1, with a tentative D call TRBD1 (5 bases). Germline V gene data show CDR1 as MGHRA and CDR2 as YSYEKL. The CDR3 is 16 amino acids. Trimming pared 0 bases from V and 4 bases from J, leaving 15 bases between.

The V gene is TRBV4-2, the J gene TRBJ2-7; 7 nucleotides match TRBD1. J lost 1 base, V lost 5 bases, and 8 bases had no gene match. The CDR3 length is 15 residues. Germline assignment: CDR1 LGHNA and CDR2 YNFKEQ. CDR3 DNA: TGTGCCAGCAGCTTCTTGAGGGGGCCTTCCTACGAGCAGTACTTC. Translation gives CASSFLRGPSYEQYF.

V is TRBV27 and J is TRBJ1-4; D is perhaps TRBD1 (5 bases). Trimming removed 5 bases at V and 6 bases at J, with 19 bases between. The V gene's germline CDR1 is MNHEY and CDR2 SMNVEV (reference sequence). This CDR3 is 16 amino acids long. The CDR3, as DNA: TGTGCCAGCAGTCCAAGACTGGGACTCACGGATGAAAAACTGTTTTTT. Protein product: CASSPRLGLTDEKLFF.

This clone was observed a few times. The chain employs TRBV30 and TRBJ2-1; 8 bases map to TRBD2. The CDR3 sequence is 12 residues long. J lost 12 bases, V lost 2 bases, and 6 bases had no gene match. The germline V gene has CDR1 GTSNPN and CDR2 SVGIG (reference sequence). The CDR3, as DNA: TGTGCCTGGAGTCCGACTAGCGTTACGCAGTTCTTC. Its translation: CAWSPTSVTQFF.

CDR3 bases: TGTGCCAGCAGCTTCGAGGGGTACGAGCAGTACTTC. Its translation: CASSFEGYEQYF. V and J are TRBV5-4 and TRBJ2-7; D might be TRBD1 or TRBD2, each matching 5 bases. The germline gives CDR1 SGHNT, CDR2 YYREEE (reference sequence). CDR3 length equals 12 residues. The ends were cut back, 2 bases at V and 4 bases at J, with 7 bases in the middle.